The 10 T cell receptor beta chains below were found in one sample sequenced in a study of cytomegalovirus exposure and HLA in healthy donors. This PCR relied on a set of 60 Vbeta primers and 13 Jbeta primers. The protocol was immunoSEQ multiplex PCR, while the TCRdb copy is restricted to in-frame clones and leaves out a portion. The data hold 150,000 to 200,000 clones, with roughly three quarters observed a single time. Sequenced material: PBMCs. The source is a male donor in good health and CMV-seronegative.

The chain employs TRBV29-1 and TRBJ1-2; possible D gene TRBD1, 6 bases. The CDR3 has 11 residues. Germline V gene sequence: CDR1 SQVTM, CDR2 ANQGSEA. V gave up 4 bases and J gave up 3 bases, with 6 bases separating them. The CDR3 is CSVGQDYGYTF. CDR3 DNA sequence: TGCAGCGTTGGACAGGACTATGGCTACACCTTC.

The chain links TRBV7-6 to TRBJ2-1; TRBD1 matches at 7 bases. V was clipped by 1 base and J by 5 bases; unmatched bases: 5. From germline, CDR1 is SGHVS and CDR2 FNYEAQ. There are 15 residues in the CDR3. Written as DNA, the CDR3 is TGTGCCAGCAGCTTAGGCAGGGGGAGTCACAATGAGCAGTTCTTC. It is translated as CASSLGRGSHNEQFF. The whole variable domain, remainder taken from reference TRBV7-6 and TRBJ2-1, is GAGVSQSPRYKVTKRGQDVALRCDPISGHVSLYWYRQALGQGPEFLTYFNYEAQQDKSGLPNDRFSAERPEGSISTLTIQRTEQRDSAMYRCASSLGRGSHNEQFFGPGTRLTVL.

On this clone itself: The germline gene is not matched at one end of the junction; a read error may be the cause. J is TRBJ1-3 and V is TRBV7-9, with 7 positions matching TRBD1. Germline V CDR1 and CDR2: SEHNR, FQNEAQ (reference sequence). This CDR3 is 16 amino acids long. For the CDR3, the DNA is TGTTCCAGCAGCCCTAGTTTCGACAGGGCTGGAAACACCATATATTTT. Its protein is CSSSPSFDRAGNTIYF.

The chain is built from TRBV10-3 and TRBJ2-2, with 13 nucleotides matching TRBD2. The V and J ends lost 6 bases and 5 bases, in that order; junction bases with no gene match: 3. Germline CDR1 ENHRY, CDR2 SYGVKD. This CDR3 region has 15 residues. The DNA for the CDR3 is TGTGCCATCAGCGGACTAGCGGGAGTAACCGGGGAGCTGTTTTTT. It yields the protein CAISGLAGVTGELFF.

There are a few counts of this clone. The chain has TRBV28 and TRBJ2-5; weak D call: TRBD2 (5 bases). Germline CDR1 is MDHEN and CDR2 is SYDVKM. The CDR3 is 15 residues long. V lost 2 bases and J 3 bases, leaving 13 bases between the germline ends. The CDR3 reads CASSLARRAKETQYF. The DNA of the CDR3 is TGTGCCAGCAGTTTAGCGAGGCGGGCTAAAGAGACCCAGTACTTC.

This clone was detected only once. The rearrangement links TRBV9 to TRBJ1-1; D might be TRBD1 (5 bases). The germline gives CDR1 SGDLS, CDR2 YYNGEE. V was trimmed by 3 bases and J by 6 bases, leaving 12 bases between them. This CDR3 contains 13 residues. The CDR3 reads CASSAFEGAEAFF. DNA for the CDR3: TGTGCCAGCAGCGCTTTCGAAGGGGCTGAAGCTTTCTTT.

The rearrangement joins TRBV7-2 to TRBJ1-4, with unresolved D. Trimming took off 1 base at V and 8 bases at J, with 8 bases between the two ends. The germline CDR1 and CDR2 sequences are SGHTA and FQGNSA. This CDR3 region has 13 residues. CDR3 bases: TGTGCCAGCAGCTTAGGGCCTTGGGAAAAACTGTTTTTT. Amino acid sequence: CASSLGPWEKLFF.

The gene calls are TRBV6-4 and TRBJ1-1; 7 positions agree with TRBD1. This CDR3 spans 14 amino acids. J was trimmed by 2 bases and V by 5 bases; bases with no gene match: 5. Germline lookup yields CDR1 MRHNA and CDR2 SNTAGT. The CDR3 bases are TGTGCCAGCAGTCCAGGGACAGACAACACTGAAGCTTTCTTT. Its protein product is CASSPGTDNTEAFF.

V usage is TRBV29-1 and J usage is TRBJ2-2; D possibly corresponds to TRBD1 (6 bases). The CDR3 totals 15 residues. Germline V gene data show CDR1 as SQVTM and CDR2 as ANQGSEA. V gave up 6 bases and J gave up 0 bases, with 14 bases separating them. The DNA for the CDR3 is TGCAGCGTGCACAGGGTAGGGGCGAACACCGGGGAGCTGTTTTTT. Translated: CSVHRVGANTGELFF.

V gene TRBV18 combines with J gene TRBJ1-2; 9 positions match TRBD1. V lost 6 bases to trimming and J lost 5 bases; unmatched junction nucleotides: 7. The CDR3 length is 14 residues. Germline CDR1 is KGHSH and CDR2 is LQKENI. CDR3 DNA: TGTGCCAGCTCCAGGGACAGGGCGGAATATGGCTACACCTTC. Its translation: CASSRDRAEYGYTF. Full variable domain (outside the CDR3, taken from reference TRBV18 and TRBJ1-2): NAGVMQNPRHLVRRRGQEARLRCSPMKGHSHVYWYRQLPEEGLKFMVYLQKENIIDESGMPKERFSAEFPKEGPSILRIQQVVRGDSAAYFCASSRDRAEYGYTFGSGTRLTVV.